This T cell receptor beta chain stems from a study of response to subunit inactivated influenza vaccine. V was trimmed by 5 bases and J by 9 bases, leaving 14 bases between them. Germline CDR1 and CDR2: MNHEY and SMNVEV (reference sequence). The CDR3 covers 14 residues. Study-level points and caveats: Each seasonal flu vaccination may recruit only limited new T cells, authors suggested.

This clonotype was seen only a few times. Its specificity is unknown. In TCRdb, the RT-PCR reads were re-called with MiXCR into one record per CDR3 protein. Among approximately 520,000 distinct CDR3 sequences, roughly 27% were seen once, and the ten largest hold 1.5% to 2%. The TCR originated in a middle-aged man who received an inactivated influenza vaccine. The sequencing used CD4+ T cells sorted from PBMCs, collected 5 to 6 days after vaccination. The rearrangement links TRBV27 to TRBJ1-6; the D gene is possibly TRBD1 (6 bases). The chain's CDR3 is CASSITVRGSPLHF. The DNA of the CDR3 is TGTGCCAGCAGTATAACAGTCAGGGGTTCACCCCTCCACTTT.